The 8 T cell receptor beta chains below come from one sample, sequenced in a study of cytotoxic CD8 clonotypes in ibrutinib-treated CLL (TCRdb year 2021). Libraries were constructed by the immunoSEQ multiplex PCR assay. TCRdb stores this immuneACCESS table with in-frame sequences only. Part of the clones is absent; in the studies checked, under half of the shortfall reflects unresolved V genes, and no reason is known for the rest. Within this sample are 20,000 to 30,000 clones, with roughly 74% of them counted one time only. The ten largest clones take up approximately 46% of the sample. This sample's time point label indicates: about 11 months on ibrutinib. Sample: PBMCs, taken after 12 months of ibrutinib treatment. All receptors come from a human donor with chronic lymphocytic leukemia.

CDR3 protein: CASSQTGNLGTQYF. The CDR3 DNA reads TGTGCCAGCAGCCAGACAGGGAACCTCGGGACCCAGTACTTC. This rearrangement joins TRBV6-5 to TRBJ2-5, with 7 bases matching TRBD1. With 6 bases clipped from V and 7 bases from J, the junction kept 11 bases outside the gene matches. The CDR3 has 14 residues. The germline V gene has CDR1 MNHEY and CDR2 SVGAGI.

V usage is TRBV30 and J usage is TRBJ2-5; possibly TRBD2 for D (6 bases). The CDR3 is 16 residues long. The germline V gene has CDR1 GTSNPN and CDR2 SVGIG (reference sequence). Trimming left V 1 base short and J 0 bases short, with 15 bases between. For the CDR3, the DNA is TGTGCCTGGAGTGAATGGGACTTGACGTACCAAGAGACCCAGTACTTC. Encoded protein: CAWSEWDLTYQETQYF.

V gene TRBV30 combines with J gene TRBJ2-1; unclear D gene. The CDR3 sequence is 11 residues long. Germline CDR1 and CDR2: GTSNPN and SVGIG (reference sequence). Trimming shortened V by 4 bases and J by 0 bases, and 1 base separated the two germline ends. CDR3 loop: CAWISYNEQFF. The CDR3 region has the DNA TGTGCCTGGATCTCCTACAATGAGCAGTTCTTC.

The chain employs TRBV28 and TRBJ1-5; weak D call: TRBD1 (5 bases). Germline V CDR1 and CDR2: MDHEN, SYDVKM. The CDR3 loop spans 15 amino acids. The ends were cut back, 2 bases at V and 4 bases at J, with 12 bases in the middle. CDR3 protein: CASSLVSAGNQPQHF. The CDR3 DNA follows: TGTGCCAGCAGTTTAGTATCGGCAGGGAATCAGCCCCAGCATTTT.

V gene TRBV7-9 combines with J gene TRBJ1-2; D gene unclear. Trimming removed 5 bases from V and 8 bases from J, with 15 bases in between. The CDR3 is made up of 13 amino acids. Germline assignment: CDR1 SEHNR and CDR2 FQNEAQ (reference sequence). CDR3 sequence (DNA): TGTGCCAGCAGCCTCCGACTCCAAGGGGGCTACACCTTC. This translates into CASSLRLQGGYTF.

This chain joins TRBV5-6 and TRBJ1-1; no reliable D call. CDR1 and CDR2 from the germline V gene are SGHDT and YYEEEE. This CDR3 is 14 amino acids long. With 0 bases removed from V and 0 bases from J, the gap between germline ends came to 6 bases. For the CDR3, the DNA is TGTGCCAGCAGCTTGGCTCATTTGAACACTGAAGCTTTCTTT. Amino acids: CASSLAHLNTEAFF.

This clone was recorded once. V is TRBV14 and J is TRBJ2-3; D is unresolved. CDR3 length: 14 amino acids. CDR1 is SGHDN, CDR2 FVKESK, per germline. Trimming stripped 5 bases from V and 1 base from J, with 10 bases between. The CDR3 nucleotides are TGTGCCAGCAGCAGGCTAGAAGGCACAGATACGCAGTATTTT. This translates into CASSRLEGTDTQYF.

The chain employs TRBV7-2 and TRBJ1-5; D gene ambiguous. Germline V gene data show CDR1 as SGHTA and CDR2 as FQGNSA. V was trimmed by 3 bases and J by 7 bases, leaving 10 bases between them. The CDR3 covers 13 residues. CDR3 sequence: CASSFGRQQPQHF. Written as DNA, the CDR3 is TGTGCCAGCAGCTTCGGCAGGCAGCAGCCCCAGCATTTT. Together with reference TRBV7-2 and TRBJ1-5, the CDR3 gives the full variable domain: GAGVSQSPSNKVTEKGKDVELRCDPISGHTALYWYRQSLGQGLEFLIYFQGNSAPDKSGLPSDRFSAERTGGSVSTLTIQRTQQEDSAVYLCASSFGRQQPQHFGDGTRLSIL.